Reported below is one T cell receptor (beta chain). TCRdb's copy holds only in-frame clones and misses some; the assay was immunoSEQ multiplex PCR. The data show about 97,000 clones, 85% to 95% seen once. The data were taken from a study of technical replicates of blood from a few donors. The sample was T cells isolated from PBMCs. The receptor comes from a human donor in good health.

CDR3 in amino acids: CASNLLAGGSEQYF. CDR3 sequence (DNA): TGTGCCAGCAACCTACTGGCGGGAGGGAGCGAGCAGTACTTC. V is TRBV6-5 and J is TRBJ2-7, with 9 nucleotides matching TRBD2. CDR1 and CDR2 from the germline V gene are MNHEY and SVGAGI. V lost 7 bases and J lost 6; bases outside the gene matches: 10. This CDR3 spans 14 amino acids.